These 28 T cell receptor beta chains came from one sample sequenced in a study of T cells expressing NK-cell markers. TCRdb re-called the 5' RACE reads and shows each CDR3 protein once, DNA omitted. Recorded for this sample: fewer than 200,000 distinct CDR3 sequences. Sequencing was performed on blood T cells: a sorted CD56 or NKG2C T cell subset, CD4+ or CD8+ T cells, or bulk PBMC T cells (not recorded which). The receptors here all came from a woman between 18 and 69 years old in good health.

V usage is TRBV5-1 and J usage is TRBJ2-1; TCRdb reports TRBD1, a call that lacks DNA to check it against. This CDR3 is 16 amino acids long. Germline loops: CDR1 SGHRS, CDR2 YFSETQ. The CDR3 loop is CASSLSTGQEDNEQFF.

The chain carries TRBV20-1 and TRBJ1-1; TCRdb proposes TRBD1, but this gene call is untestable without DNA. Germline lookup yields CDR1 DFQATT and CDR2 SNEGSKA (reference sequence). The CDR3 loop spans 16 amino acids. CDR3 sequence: CSASSGGLIPNTEAFF.

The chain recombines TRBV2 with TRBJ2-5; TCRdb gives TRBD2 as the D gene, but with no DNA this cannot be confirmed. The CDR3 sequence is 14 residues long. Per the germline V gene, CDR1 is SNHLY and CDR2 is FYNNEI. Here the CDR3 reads CASSPLAGGETQYF.

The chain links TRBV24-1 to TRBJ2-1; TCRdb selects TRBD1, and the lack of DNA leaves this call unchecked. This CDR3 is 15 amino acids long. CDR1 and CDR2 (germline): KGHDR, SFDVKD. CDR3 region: CATLGWDRVINEQFF.

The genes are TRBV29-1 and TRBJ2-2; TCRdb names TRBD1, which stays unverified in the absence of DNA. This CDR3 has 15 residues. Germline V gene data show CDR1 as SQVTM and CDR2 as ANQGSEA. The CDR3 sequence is CSSRSGSESTGELFF.

The CDR3 sequence: CASSRPGEYEQYF. The rearrangement links TRBV12-3 or TRBV12-4 to TRBJ2-7; TCRdb indicates TRBD1, and absent DNA this call remains unverified. CDR3 length: 13 residues.

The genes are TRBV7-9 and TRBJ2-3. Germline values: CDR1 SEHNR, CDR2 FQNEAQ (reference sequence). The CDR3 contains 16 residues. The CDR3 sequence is CASSLGQTASTDTQYF.

The CDR3: CSAGLAGGRGTQYF. The rearrangement links TRBV20-1 to TRBJ2-3; the D gene TCRdb calls, TRBD2, cannot be checked with no DNA. From germline, CDR1 is DFQATT and CDR2 SNEGSKA (reference sequence). The CDR3 loop spans 14 amino acids.

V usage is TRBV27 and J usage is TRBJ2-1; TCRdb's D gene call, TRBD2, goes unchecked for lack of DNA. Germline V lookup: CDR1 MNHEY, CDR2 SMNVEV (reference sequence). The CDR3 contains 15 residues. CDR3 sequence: CASSFLSGRASEQFF.

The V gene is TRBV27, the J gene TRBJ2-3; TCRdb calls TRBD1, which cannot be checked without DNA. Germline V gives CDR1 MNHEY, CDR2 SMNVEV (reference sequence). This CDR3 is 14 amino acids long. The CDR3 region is CASSSGGGADTQYF.

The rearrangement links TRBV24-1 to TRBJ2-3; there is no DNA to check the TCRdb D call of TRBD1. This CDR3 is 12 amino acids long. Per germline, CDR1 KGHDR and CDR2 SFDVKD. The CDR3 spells CATSERGATQYF.

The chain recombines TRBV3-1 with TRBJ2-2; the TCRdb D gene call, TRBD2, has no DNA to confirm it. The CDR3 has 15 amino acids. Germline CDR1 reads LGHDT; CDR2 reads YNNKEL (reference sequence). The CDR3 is CASALGGSRTGELFF.

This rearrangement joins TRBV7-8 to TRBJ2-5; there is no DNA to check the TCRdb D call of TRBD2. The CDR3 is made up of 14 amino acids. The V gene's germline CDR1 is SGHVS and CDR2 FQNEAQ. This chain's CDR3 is CASSSRGLRETQYF.

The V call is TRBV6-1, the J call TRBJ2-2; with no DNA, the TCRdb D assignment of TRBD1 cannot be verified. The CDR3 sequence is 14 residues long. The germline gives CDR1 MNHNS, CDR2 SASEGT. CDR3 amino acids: CASWDRGNTGELFF.

This CDR3 reads CASSLRLAELDTQYF. The chain carries TRBV7-8 and TRBJ2-3; TCRdb picks TRBD2, but there is no DNA to check that call. The length of the CDR3 is 15 residues. In germline, CDR1 is SGHVS, CDR2 FQNEAQ.

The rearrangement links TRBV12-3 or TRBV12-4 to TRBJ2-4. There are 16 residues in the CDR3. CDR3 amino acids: CASSLEGRLAKNIQYF.

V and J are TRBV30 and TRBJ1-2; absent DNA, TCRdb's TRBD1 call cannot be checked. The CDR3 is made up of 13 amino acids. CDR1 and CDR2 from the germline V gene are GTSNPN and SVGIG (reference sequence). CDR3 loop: CAWDPDGYYGYTF.

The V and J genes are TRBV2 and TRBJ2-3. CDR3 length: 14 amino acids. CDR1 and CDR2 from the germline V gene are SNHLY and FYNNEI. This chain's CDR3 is CASSVWSATDTQYF.

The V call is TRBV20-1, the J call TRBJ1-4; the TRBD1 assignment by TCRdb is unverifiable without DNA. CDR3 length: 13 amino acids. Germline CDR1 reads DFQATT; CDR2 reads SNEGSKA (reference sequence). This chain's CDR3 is CSARAGDYEKLFF.

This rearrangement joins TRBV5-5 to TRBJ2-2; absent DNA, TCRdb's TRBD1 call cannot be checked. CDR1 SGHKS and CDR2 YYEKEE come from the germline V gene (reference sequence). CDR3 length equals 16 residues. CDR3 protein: CASSYQGGENTGELFF.

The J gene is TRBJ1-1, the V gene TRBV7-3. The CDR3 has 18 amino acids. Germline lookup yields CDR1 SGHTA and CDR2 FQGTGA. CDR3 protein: CASSLEAGRGKGNTEAFF.

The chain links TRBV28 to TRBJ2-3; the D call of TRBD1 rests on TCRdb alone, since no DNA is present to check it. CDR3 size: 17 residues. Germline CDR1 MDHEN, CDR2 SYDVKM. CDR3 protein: CASSYYPTDTRTDTQYF.

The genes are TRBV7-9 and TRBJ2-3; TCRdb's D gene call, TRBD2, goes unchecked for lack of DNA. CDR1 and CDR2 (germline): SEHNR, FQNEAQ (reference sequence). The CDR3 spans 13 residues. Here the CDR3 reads CASSRGLSDTQYF.

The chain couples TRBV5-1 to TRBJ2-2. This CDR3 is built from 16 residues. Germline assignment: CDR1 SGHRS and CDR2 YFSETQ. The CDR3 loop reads CASSTTINRGTGELFF.

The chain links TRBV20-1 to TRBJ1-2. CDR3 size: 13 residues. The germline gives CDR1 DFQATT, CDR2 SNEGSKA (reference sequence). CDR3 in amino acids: CSASDRRNYGYTF.

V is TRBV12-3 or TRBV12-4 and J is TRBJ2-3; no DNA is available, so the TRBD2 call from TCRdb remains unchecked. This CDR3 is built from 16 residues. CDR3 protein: CASSLALLVGTDTQYF.

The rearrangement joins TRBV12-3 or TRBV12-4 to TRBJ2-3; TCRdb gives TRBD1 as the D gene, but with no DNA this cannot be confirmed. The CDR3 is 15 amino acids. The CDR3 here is CASSLGRTAKDTQYF.

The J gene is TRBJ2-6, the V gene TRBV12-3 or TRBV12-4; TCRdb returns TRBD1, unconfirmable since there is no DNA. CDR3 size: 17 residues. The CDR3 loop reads CASSLDRLYSGANVLTF.